This T cell receptor (beta chain) appears in the sequencing data of a study of T cell repertoires in cytomegalovirus infection. Study overall: Well-studied HLA-B-restricted epitopes and recently identified HLA-C-restricted epitopes of CMV were both used in the study. Signatures in public TCR beta sequences pointed to both CMV infection and matching HLA type.

This clonotype was picked up many times. As yet, its antigen is unknown. TCRdb called the reads again in MiXCR, with one record for every CDR3 protein. This sample has fewer than 950,000 distinct CDR3 sequences, with 32% found just once. This CDR3 region has 14 residues. With 5 bases removed from V and 0 bases from J, the gap between germline ends came to 10 bases. The germline CDR1 and CDR2 sequences are SGHTA and FQGNSA. The input for sequencing was cultured CD8+ T cells from PBMCs, taken from culture after CMV antigen stimulation. The TCR comes from a human donor in good health (CMV status not recorded). Some clones in this sample may be carry-over from other donors' samples. This chain links TRBV7-2 with TRBJ1-1; no clear D. CDR3 DNA sequence: TGTGCCAGCAGCATAGAAGGGATGAACACTGAAGCTTTCTTT. This sequence encodes CASSIEGMNTEAFF.